A selection of T cell receptor beta chains follows, all from one sample in a study of OX40 agonist ivuxolimab in advanced cancers. Profiled with immunoSEQ multiplex PCR; TCRdb holds only in-frame clones, not every one. The sample has about 66,000 clones, around 83% seen once. The sequenced sample was CD4+ or CD8+ T cells sorted from blood, obtained in a trial of the OX40 agonist ivuxolimab. The origin of the receptors is an adult with an advanced solid tumor such as melanoma, head and neck, liver or kidney cancer. Each CDR3 is given with its conserved first and last residue.

V	J	CDR3
TRBV10-2	TRBJ2-7	CASSESFPYEQYF
TRBV28	TRBJ2-5	CASSLIGIQETQYF
TRBV5-6	TRBJ1-1	CASSFFGNGVNTEAFF
TRBV18	TRBJ1-4	CASSPLASNEKLFF
TRBV25-1	TRBJ2-1	CASSGGTSGIDNEQFF
TRBV19	TRBJ2-2	CASSIQGRTGELFF
TRBV11-3	TRBJ2-7	CASSPVGSLMKGFSYEQYF
TRBV30	TRBJ2-7	CAGLAGTSYEQYF
TRBV7-2	TRBJ2-5	CASSFQGQETQYF
TRBV5-4	NA	CASSSPRGLADYEQYF
TRBV29-1	TRBJ2-5	CSVDRWTGSFEVGETQYF
TRBV5-1	TRBJ2-7	CASSPGQAPYEQYF
TRBV7-2	TRBJ2-5	CASSFGWDLETQYF
TRBV2	TRBJ2-2	CASSLGTSGELFF
TRBV18	TRBJ1-2	CASSSEDYGYTF